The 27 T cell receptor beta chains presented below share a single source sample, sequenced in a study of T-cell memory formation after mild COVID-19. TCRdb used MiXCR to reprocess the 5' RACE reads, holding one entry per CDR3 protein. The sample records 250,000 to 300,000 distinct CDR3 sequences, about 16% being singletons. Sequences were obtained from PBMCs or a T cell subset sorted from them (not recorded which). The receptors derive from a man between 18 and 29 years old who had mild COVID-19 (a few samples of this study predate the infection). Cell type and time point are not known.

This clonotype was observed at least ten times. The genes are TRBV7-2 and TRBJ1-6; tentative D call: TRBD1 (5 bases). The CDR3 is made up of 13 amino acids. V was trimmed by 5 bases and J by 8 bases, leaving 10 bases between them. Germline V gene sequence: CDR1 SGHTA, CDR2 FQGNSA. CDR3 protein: CASSGQLDSPLHF. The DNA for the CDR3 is TGTGCCAGCAGCGGACAATTAGATTCACCCCTCCACTTT. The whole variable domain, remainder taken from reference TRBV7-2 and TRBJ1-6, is GAGVSQSPSNKVTEKGKDVELRCDPISGHTALYWYRQSLGQGLEFLIYFQGNSAPDKSGLPSDRFSAERTGGSVSTLTIQRTQQEDSAVYLCASSGQLDSPLHFGNGTRLTVT.

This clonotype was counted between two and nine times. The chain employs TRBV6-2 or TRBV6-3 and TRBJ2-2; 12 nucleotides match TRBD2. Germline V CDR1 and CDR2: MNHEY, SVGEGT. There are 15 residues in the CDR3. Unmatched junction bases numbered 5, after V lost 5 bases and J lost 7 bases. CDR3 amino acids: CASSPSGGAVGELFF. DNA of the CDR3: TGTGCCAGCAGTCCTAGCGGGGGGGCCGTCGGGGAGCTGTTTTTT.

The CDR3 region is CASSRDNSNQPQHF. Here the CDR3 DNA reads TGTGCCAGCAGTCGGGACAACAGCAATCAGCCCCAGCATTTT. V and J are TRBV6-2 or TRBV6-3 and TRBJ1-5; the D gene is possibly TRBD1 (6 bases). This CDR3 comprises 14 residues. Germline V gene sequence: CDR1 MNHEY, CDR2 SVGEGT. Trimming stripped 5 bases from V and 1 base from J, with 9 bases between.

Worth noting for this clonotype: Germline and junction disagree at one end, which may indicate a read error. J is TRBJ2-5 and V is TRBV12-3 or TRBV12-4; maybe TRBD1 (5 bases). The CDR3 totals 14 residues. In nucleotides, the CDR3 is TGTGCCAGCAGAGGGATGGGGCTGCAAGGGACCCAGTACTTC. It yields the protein CASRGMGLQGTQYF.

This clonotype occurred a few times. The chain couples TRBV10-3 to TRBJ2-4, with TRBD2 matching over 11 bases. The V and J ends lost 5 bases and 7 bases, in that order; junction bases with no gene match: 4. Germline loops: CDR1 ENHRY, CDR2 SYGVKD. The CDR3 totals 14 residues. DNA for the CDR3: TGTGCCATCAGTCCGACTAGCGGGGAGAACATTCAGTACTTC. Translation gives CAISPTSGENIQYF.

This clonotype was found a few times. The CDR3 region has the DNA TGCAGTGCTAGAGAGGCTATAGGCCGCTACGAGCAGTACTTC. Protein sequence: CSAREAIGRYEQYF. The J gene is TRBJ2-7, the V gene TRBV20-1; no reliable D call. The CDR3 totals 14 residues. The V end lost 0 bases, the J end lost 3 bases, and 12 bases lay between the germline ends. Per the germline V gene, CDR1 is DFQATT and CDR2 is SNEGSKA (reference sequence).

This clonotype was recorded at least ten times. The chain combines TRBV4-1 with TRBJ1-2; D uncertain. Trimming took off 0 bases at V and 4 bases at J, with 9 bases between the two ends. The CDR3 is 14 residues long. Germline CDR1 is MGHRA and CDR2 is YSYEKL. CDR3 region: CASSQDPGSYGYTF. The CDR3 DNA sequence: TGCGCCAGCAGCCAAGATCCCGGTAGCTATGGCTACACCTTC.

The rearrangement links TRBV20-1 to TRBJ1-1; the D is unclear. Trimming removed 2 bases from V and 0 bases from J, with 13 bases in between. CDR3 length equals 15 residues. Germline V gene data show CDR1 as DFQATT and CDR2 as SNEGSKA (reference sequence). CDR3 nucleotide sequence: TGCAGTGCTAGATTCGGGTTTGGTATGAACACTGAAGCTTTCTTT. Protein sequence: CSARFGFGMNTEAFF.

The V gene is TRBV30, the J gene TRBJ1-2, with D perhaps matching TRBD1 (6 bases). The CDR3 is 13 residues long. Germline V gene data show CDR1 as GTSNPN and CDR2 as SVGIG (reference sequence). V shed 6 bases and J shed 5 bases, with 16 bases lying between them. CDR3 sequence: CACRRGPKYGYTF. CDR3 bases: TGTGCCTGCCGCCGGGGGCCCAAGTATGGCTACACCTTC.

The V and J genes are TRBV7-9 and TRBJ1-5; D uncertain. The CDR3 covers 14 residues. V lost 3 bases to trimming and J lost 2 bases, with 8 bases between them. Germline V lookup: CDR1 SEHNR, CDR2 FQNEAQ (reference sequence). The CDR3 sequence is CASSFSMGNQPQHF. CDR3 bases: TGTGCCAGCAGCTTCTCAATGGGCAATCAGCCCCAGCATTTT.

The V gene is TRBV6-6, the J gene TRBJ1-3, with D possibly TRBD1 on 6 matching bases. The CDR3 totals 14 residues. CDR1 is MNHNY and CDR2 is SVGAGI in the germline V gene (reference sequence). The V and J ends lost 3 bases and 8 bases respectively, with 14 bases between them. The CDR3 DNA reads TGTGCCAGCAGTTATAACAGGGAACGGGACACCATATATTTT. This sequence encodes CASSYNRERDTIYF.

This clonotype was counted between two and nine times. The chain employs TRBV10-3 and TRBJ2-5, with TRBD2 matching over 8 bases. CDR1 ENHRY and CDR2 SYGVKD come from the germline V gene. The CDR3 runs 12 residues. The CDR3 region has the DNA TGTTCGGCGGGGGGCAACCAAGAGACCCAGTACTTC. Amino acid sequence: CSAGGNQETQYF.

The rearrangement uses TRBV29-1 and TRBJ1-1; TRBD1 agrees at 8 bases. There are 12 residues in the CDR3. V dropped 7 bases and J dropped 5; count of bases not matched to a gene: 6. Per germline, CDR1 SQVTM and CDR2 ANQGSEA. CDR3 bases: TGCAGCGCTCTGACAGGGGAGACTGAAGCTTTCTTT. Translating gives CSALTGETEAFF.

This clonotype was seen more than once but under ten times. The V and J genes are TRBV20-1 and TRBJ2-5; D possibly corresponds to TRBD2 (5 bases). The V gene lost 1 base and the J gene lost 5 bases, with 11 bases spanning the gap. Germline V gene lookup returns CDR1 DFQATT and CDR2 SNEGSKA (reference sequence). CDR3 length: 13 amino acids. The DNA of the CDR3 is TGCAGTGCTAGAGGAGAGGGCAGGGAGACCCAGTACTTC. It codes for CSARGEGRETQYF.

The CDR3 sequence: CASSRDRELYEQYF. As DNA, the CDR3 is TGTGCCAGTAGTCGAGACAGGGAACTCTACGAGCAGTACTTC. This rearrangement joins TRBV19 to TRBJ2-7; 7 nucleotides match TRBD1. Unmatched junction bases numbered 7, after V lost 5 bases and J lost 3 bases. CDR1 is LNHDA and CDR2 is SQIVND in the germline V gene (reference sequence). CDR3 length: 14 residues.

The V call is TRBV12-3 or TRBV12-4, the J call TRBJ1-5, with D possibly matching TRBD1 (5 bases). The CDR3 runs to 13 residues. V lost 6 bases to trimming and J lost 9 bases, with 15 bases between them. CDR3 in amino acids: CASSEGRVRPQHF. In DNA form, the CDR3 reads TGTGCCAGCAGCGAAGGCAGGGTTCGGCCCCAGCATTTT.

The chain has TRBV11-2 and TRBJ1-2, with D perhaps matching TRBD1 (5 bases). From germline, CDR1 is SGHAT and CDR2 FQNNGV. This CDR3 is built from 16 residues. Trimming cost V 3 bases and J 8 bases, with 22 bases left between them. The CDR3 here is CASSFWVKGAGPGYTF. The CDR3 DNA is TGTGCCAGCAGCTTCTGGGTGAAAGGGGCCGGCCCCGGCTACACCTTC. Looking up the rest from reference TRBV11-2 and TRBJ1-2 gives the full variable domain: EAGVAQSPRYKIIEKRQSVAFWCNPISGHATLYWYQQILGQGPKLLIQFQNNGVVDDSQLPKDRFSAERLKGVDSTLKIQPAKLEDSAVYLCASSFWVKGAGPGYTFGSGTRLTVV.

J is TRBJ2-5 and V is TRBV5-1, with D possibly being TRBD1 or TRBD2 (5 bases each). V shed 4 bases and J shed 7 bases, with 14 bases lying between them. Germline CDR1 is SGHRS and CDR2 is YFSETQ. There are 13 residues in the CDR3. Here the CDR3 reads CASSGGTPATQYF. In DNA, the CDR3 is TGCGCCAGCAGCGGTGGGACCCCTGCGACCCAGTACTTC.

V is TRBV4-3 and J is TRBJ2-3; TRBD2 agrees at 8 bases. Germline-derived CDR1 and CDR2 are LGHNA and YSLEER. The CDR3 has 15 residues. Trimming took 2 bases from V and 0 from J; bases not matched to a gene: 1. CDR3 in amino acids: CASSQQRGSTDTQYF. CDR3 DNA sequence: TGCGCCAGCAGCCAACAGCGGGGGAGCACAGATACGCAGTATTTT.

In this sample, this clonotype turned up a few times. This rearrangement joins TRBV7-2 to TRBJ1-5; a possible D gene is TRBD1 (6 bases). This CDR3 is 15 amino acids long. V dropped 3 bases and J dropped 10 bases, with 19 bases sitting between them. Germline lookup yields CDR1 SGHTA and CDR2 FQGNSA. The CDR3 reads CASSFSLLPGHPQHF. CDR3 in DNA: TGTGCCAGCAGCTTCAGCCTTCTTCCGGGACATCCCCAGCATTTT.

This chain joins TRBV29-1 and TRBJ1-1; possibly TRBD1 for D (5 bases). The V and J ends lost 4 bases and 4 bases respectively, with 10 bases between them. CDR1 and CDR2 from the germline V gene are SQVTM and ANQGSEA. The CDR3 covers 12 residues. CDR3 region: CSVGGVGTEAFF. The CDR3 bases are TGCAGCGTTGGGGGCGTCGGCACTGAAGCTTTCTTT.

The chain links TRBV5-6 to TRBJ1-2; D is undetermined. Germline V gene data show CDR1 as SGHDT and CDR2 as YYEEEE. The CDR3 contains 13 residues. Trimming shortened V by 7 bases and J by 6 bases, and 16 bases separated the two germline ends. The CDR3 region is CASPLLVLDGYTF. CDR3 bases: TGTGCCAGCCCCTTGCTTGTTCTCGATGGCTACACCTTC. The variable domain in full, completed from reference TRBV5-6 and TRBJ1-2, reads DAGVTQSPTHLIKTRGQQVTLRCSPKSGHDTVSWYQQALGQGPQFIFQYYEEEERQRGNFPDRFSGHQFPNYSSELNVNALLLGDSALYLCASPLLVLDGYTFGSGTRLTVV.

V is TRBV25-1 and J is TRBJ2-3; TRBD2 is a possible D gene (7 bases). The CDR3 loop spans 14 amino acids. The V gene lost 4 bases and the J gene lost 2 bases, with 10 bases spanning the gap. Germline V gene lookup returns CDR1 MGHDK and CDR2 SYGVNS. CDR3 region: CASSAAGATDTQYF. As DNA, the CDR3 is TGTGCCAGCAGTGCTGCGGGGGCCACAGATACGCAGTATTTT.

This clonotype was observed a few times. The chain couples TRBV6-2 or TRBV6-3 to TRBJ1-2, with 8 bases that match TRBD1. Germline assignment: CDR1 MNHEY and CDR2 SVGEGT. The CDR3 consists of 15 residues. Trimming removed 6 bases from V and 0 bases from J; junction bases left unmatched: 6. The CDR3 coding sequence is TGTGCCAGCAGCCAGGGGACAGGCGCTAACTATGGCTACACCTTC. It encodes CASSQGTGANYGYTF.

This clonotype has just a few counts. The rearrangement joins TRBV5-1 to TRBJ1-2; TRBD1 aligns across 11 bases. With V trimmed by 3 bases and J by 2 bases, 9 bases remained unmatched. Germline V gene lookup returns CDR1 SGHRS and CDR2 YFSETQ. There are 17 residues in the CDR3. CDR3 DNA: TGCGCCAGCAGCTCGAGAGGGACAGGGGGTCCCAACTATGGCTACACCTTC. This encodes CASSSRGTGGPNYGYTF.

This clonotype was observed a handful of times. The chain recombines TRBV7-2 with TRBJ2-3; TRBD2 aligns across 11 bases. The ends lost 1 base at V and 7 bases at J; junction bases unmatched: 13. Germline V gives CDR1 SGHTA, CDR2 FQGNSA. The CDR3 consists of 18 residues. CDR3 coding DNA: TGTGCCAGCAGCTTAGGTCTAGCGGGGGGACCTTCACATTATACGCAGTATTTT. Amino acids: CASSLGLAGGPSHYTQYF.

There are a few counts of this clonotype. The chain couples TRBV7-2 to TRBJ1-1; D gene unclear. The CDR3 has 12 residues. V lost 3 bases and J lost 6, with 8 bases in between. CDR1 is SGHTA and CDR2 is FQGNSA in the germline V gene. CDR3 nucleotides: TGTGCCAGCAGCTTTTCTTGGTCTGAAGCTTTCTTT. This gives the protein CASSFSWSEAFF.